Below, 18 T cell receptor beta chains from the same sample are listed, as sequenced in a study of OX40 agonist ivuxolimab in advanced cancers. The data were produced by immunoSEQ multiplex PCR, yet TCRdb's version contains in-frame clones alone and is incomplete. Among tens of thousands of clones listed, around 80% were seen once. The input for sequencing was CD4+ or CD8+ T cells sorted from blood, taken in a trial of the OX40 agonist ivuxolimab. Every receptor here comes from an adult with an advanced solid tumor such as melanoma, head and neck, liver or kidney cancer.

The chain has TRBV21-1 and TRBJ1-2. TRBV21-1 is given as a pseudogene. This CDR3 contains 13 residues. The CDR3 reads CASSKVGIYGYTF. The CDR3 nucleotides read TGTGCCAGCAGCAAAGTTGGGATTTATGGCTACACCTTC.

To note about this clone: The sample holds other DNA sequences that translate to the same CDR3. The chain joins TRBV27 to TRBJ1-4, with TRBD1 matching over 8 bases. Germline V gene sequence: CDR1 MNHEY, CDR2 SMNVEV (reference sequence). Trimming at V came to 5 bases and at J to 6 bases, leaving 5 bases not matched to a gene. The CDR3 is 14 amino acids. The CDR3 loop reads CASSLGQGYEKLFF. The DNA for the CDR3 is TGTGCCAGCAGTCTCGGACAGGGATATGAAAAACTGTTTTTT. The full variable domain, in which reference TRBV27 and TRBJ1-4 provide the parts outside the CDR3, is EAQVTQNPRYLITVTGKKLTVTCSQNMNHEYMSWYRQDPGLGLRQIYYSMNVEVTDKGDVPEGYKVSRKEKRNFPLILESPSPNQTSLYFCASSLGQGYEKLFFGSGTQLSVL.

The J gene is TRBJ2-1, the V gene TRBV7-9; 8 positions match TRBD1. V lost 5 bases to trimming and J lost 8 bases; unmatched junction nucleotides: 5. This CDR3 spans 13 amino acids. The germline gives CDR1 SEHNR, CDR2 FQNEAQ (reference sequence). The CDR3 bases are TGTGCCAGCAGCACCTCAGGGGGCCATGAGCAGTTCTTC. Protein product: CASSTSGGHEQFF.

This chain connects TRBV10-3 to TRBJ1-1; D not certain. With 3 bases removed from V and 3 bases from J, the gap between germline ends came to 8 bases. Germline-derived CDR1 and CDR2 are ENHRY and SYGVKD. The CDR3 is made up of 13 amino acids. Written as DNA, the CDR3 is TGTGCCATCAGTGACCTGGGAGACACTGAAGCTTTCTTT. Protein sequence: CAISDLGDTEAFF.

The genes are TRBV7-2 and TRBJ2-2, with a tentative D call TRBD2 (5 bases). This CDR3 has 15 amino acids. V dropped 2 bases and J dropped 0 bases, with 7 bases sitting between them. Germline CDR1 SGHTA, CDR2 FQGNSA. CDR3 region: CASSLTAANTGELFF. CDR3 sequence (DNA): TGTGCCAGCAGCTTAACAGCGGCGAACACCGGGGAGCTGTTTTTT. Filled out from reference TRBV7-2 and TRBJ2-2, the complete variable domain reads GAGVSQSPSNKVTEKGKDVELRCDPISGHTALYWYRQSLGQGLEFLIYFQGNSAPDKSGLPSDRFSAERTGGSVSTLTIQRTQQEDSAVYLCASSLTAANTGELFFGEGSRLTVL.

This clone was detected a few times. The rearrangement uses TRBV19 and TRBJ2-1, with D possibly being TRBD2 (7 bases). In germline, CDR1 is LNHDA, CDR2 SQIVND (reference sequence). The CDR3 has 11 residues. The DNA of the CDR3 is TGTGTCGGCGGGGGCTGCGATGAGCAGTTCTTC. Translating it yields CVGGGCDEQFF.

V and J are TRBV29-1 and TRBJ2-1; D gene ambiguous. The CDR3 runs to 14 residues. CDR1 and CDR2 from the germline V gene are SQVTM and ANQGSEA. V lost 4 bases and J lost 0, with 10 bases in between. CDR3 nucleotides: TGCAGCGTTGTGAGGCTAGGCTCCTACAATGAGCAGTTCTTC. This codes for CSVVRLGSYNEQFF.

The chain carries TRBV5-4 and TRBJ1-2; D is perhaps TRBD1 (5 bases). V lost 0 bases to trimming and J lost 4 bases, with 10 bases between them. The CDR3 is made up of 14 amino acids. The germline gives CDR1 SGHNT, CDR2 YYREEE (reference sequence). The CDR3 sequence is CASSLDPGGYGYTF. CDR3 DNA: TGTGCCAGCAGCTTGGACCCCGGGGGCTATGGCTACACCTTC.

The CDR3 reads CASSQNTGRELFF. The CDR3 DNA reads as TGTGCCAGCAGCCAAAACACAGGGCGGGAGCTGTTTTTT. This chain connects TRBV14 to TRBJ2-2, with TRBD1 as a possible D gene (6 bases). Germline V CDR1 and CDR2: SGHDN, FVKESK. The V gene lost 2 bases and the J gene lost 9 bases, with 10 bases spanning the gap. The CDR3 runs to 13 residues.

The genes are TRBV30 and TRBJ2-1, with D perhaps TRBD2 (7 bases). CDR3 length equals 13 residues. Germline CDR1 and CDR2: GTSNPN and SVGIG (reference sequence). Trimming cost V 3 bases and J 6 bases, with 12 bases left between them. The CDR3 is CAWRGGGANEQFF. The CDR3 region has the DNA TGTGCCTGGAGGGGAGGGGGGGCCAATGAGCAGTTCTTC.

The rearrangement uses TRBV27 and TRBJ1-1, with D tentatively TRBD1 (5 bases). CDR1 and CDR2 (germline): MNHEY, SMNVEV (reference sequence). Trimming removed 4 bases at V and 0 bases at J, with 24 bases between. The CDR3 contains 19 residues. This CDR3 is CASSSLSPKEVGLNTEAFF. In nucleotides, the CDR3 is TGTGCCAGCAGTTCTTTAAGCCCCAAGGAGGTGGGACTGAACACTGAAGCTTTCTTT.

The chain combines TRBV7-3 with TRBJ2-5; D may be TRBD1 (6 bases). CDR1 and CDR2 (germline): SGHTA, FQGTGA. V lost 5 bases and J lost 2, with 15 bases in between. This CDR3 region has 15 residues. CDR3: CASSPGQSGQETQYF. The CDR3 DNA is TGTGCCAGCAGCCCTGGACAGAGCGGTCAAGAGACCCAGTACTTC.

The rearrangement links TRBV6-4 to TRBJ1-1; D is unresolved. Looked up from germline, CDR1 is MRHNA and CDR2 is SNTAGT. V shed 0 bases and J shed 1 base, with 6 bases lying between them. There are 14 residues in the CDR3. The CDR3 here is CASSDSNRNTEAFF. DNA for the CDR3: TGTGCCAGCAGTGACTCGAACAGGAACACTGAAGCTTTCTTT.

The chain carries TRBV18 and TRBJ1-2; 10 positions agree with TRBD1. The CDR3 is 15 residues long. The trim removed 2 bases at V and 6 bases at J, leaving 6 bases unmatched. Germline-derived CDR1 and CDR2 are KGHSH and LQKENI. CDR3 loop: CASSPGQGEDHGYTF. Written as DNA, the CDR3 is TGTGCCAGCTCACCAGGACAGGGGGAGGACCATGGCTACACCTTC.

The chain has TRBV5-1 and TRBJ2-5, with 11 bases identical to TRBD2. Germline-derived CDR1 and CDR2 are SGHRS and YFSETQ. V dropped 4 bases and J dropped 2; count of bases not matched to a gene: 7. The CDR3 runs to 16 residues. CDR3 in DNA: TGCGCCAGCAGCCCGGCATTAGCGGGAGGGCAAGAGACCCAGTACTTC. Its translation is CASSPALAGGQETQYF.

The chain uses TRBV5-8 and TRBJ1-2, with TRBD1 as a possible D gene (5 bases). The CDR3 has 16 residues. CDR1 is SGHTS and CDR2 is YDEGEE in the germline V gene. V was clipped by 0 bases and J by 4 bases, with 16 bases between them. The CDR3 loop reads CASSLARGRIAYGYTF. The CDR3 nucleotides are TGTGCCAGCAGCTTGGCCCGGGGCAGAATCGCCTATGGCTACACCTTC.

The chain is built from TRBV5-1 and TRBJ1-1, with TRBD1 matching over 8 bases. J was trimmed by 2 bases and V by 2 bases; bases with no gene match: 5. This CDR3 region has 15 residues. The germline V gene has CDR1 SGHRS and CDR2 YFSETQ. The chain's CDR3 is CASSLQGGTNTEAFF. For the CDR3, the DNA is TGCGCCAGCAGCTTACAGGGGGGGACTAACACTGAAGCTTTCTTT.

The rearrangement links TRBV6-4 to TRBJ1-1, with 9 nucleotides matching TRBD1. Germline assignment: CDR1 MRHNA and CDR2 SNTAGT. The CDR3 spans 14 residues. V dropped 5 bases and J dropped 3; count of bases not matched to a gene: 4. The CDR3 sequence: CASSQQGADTEAFF. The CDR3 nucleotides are TGTGCCAGCAGTCAACAGGGGGCTGACACTGAAGCTTTCTTT.